The next 30 T cell receptor beta chains were all read from a single sample in a study of T-cell memory formation after mild COVID-19. One entry per CDR3 protein results from TCRdb running MiXCR on the 5' RACE reads. The profile covers 200,000 to 250,000 distinct CDR3 sequences, with 9% to 10% appearing a single time and about 3.8% taken by the ten largest. The material sequenced was PBMCs or a T cell subset sorted from them (not recorded which). The receptor set was obtained from a man aged 18 to 29 who had mild COVID-19 (a few samples of this study predate the infection). Cell type and time point are not known.

This clonotype was seen a handful of times. The rearrangement uses TRBV10-3 and TRBJ2-7; 8 nucleotides align to TRBD1. The CDR3 has 14 amino acids. In germline, CDR1 is ENHRY, CDR2 SYGVKD. The V gene end was trimmed by 6 bases and the J gene end by 2 bases; junction bases not matched to a gene: 6. The CDR3 nucleotides are TGTGCCATCAGCCCCGGGACAGGAGCCTACGAGCAGTACGTC. Translating it yields CAISPGTGAYEQYV.

The chain combines TRBV7-8 with TRBJ1-1, with TRBD1 as a possible D gene (6 bases). V lost 5 bases and J 1 base, leaving 11 bases between the germline ends. Germline V lookup: CDR1 SGHVS, CDR2 FQNEAQ. The CDR3 length is 14 residues. CDR3 loop: CASSHREGNTEAFF. The CDR3 DNA reads as TGTGCCAGCAGCCACAGGGAGGGGAACACTGAAGCTTTCTTT. Filled out from reference TRBV7-8 and TRBJ1-1, the complete variable domain reads GAGVSQSPRYKVAKRGQDVALRCDPISGHVSLFWYQQALGQGPEFLTYFQNEAQLDKSGLPSDRFFAERPEGSVSTLKIQRTQQEDSAVYLCASSHREGNTEAFFGQGTRLTVV.

The chain joins TRBV6-2 or TRBV6-3 to TRBJ2-7; D call uncertain. The V gene lost 11 bases and the J gene lost 5 bases, with 13 bases spanning the gap. CDR3 length: 11 amino acids. Germline CDR1 and CDR2: MNHEY and SVGEGT. This CDR3 is CAAGLDNEQYV. Here the CDR3 DNA reads TGTGCCGCTGGGCTAGACAACGAGCAGTACGTC.

This sequence joins TRBV7-2 and TRBJ2-5; D call uncertain. Germline V gene sequence: CDR1 SGHTA, CDR2 FQGNSA. V lost 5 bases, J lost 4 bases, and 14 bases lay in between. The CDR3 covers 14 residues. As DNA, the CDR3 is TGTGCCAGCAGCAGAGAGATCGTGGGAGAGACCCAGTACTTC. Its translation is CASSREIVGETQYF.

The table lists this clonotype with many counts. The J gene is TRBJ2-1, the V gene TRBV12-3 or TRBV12-4; 7 positions match TRBD2. The CDR3 has 13 residues. V gave up 11 bases and J gave up 12 bases; unmatched junction bases: 16. The CDR3 protein is CAPTVGLGGWQFF. CDR3 in DNA: TGTGCCCCAACCGTAGGACTAGGCGGTTGGCAGTTCTTC.

This clonotype was observed many times. The V and J genes are TRBV5-1 and TRBJ2-2; D not certain. The germline V and J ends were trimmed by 4 bases and 4 bases, with 17 bases remaining between them. This CDR3 is 16 amino acids long. Germline CDR1 is SGHRS and CDR2 is YFSETQ. The chain's CDR3 is CASSLTARRATGELFF. CDR3 in DNA: TGCGCCAGCAGCCTGACCGCTCGACGGGCCACCGGGGAGCTGTTTTTT.

This clonotype was counted many times. The V and J genes are TRBV5-1 and TRBJ2-7; possible D gene TRBD2, 6 bases. The CDR3 covers 16 residues. The V end was cut by 4 bases, the J end by 4 bases, with 21 bases between. The germline V gene has CDR1 SGHRS and CDR2 YFSETQ. Written as DNA, the CDR3 is TGCGCCAGCAGCCGAGACCGGCCTAGCGTGGATTACGAGCAGTACTTC. Translation: CASSRDRPSVDYEQYF.

The genes are TRBV24-1 and TRBJ2-3; D is undetermined. The CDR3 spans 14 residues. V lost 0 bases and J lost 4, with 7 bases in between. The V gene's germline CDR1 is KGHDR and CDR2 SFDVKD. This CDR3 reads CATSDLPTPDTQYF. In DNA, the CDR3 is TGTGCCACCAGTGATTTGCCCACCCCAGATACGCAGTATTTT.

This clonotype occurred a few times. The rearrangement uses TRBV24-1 and TRBJ2-1, with a possible D match to TRBD2 (6 bases). Germline V gene lookup returns CDR1 KGHDR and CDR2 SFDVKD. The CDR3 is 14 residues long. Trimming stripped 7 bases from V and 8 bases from J, with 17 bases between. CDR3 sequence reads: CATRGGRKTDEQFF. In DNA form, the CDR3 reads TGTGCCACCAGGGGGGGTCGAAAAACGGATGAGCAGTTCTTC.

The rearrangement joins TRBV5-1 to TRBJ1-2; D might be TRBD1 (6 bases). V was cut by 5 bases and J by 6 bases, with 14 bases left in between. This CDR3 comprises 13 residues. Germline values: CDR1 SGHRS, CDR2 YFSETQ. DNA of the CDR3: TGCGCCAGCAGGTTACAGGGAGATGATGGCTACACCTTC. It translates to CASRLQGDDGYTF. The full variable domain, completed using reference TRBV5-1 and TRBJ1-2, is KAGVTQTPRYLIKTRGQQVTLSCSPISGHRSVSWYQQTPGQGLQFLFEYFSETQRNKGNFPGRFSGRQFSNSRSEMNVSTLELGDSALYLCASRLQGDDGYTFGSGTRLTVV.

Ten or more counts support this clonotype. The chain couples TRBV5-1 to TRBJ2-5; D not certain. In germline, CDR1 is SGHRS, CDR2 YFSETQ. The CDR3 totals 13 residues. V was pared by 7 bases and J by 1 base, with 11 bases between. This chain's CDR3 is CASATTAQETQYF. Here the CDR3 DNA reads TGCGCCAGCGCGACCACCGCCCAAGAGACCCAGTACTTC.

This clonotype has at least ten counts. The genes are TRBV7-2 and TRBJ1-2; D call uncertain. The CDR3 has 13 amino acids. The V gene's germline CDR1 is SGHTA and CDR2 FQGNSA. Trimming stripped 4 bases from V and 4 bases from J, with 10 bases between. CDR3 bases: TGTGCCAGCAGCTCAGATATTCGCTATGGCTACACCTTC. Translating gives CASSSDIRYGYTF.

The chain recombines TRBV5-1 with TRBJ1-1; D not resolved. The germline V gene encodes CDR1 SGHRS and CDR2 YFSETQ. The CDR3 runs 14 residues. V shed 3 bases and J shed 2 bases, with 11 bases lying between them. The CDR3 region is CASSYTGVNTEAFF. The DNA for the CDR3 is TGCGCCAGCAGCTATACCGGGGTTAACACTGAAGCTTTCTTT.

This clonotype appeared a few times. The chain employs TRBV4-2 and TRBJ2-5, with a tentative D call TRBD1 (6 bases). This CDR3 comprises 16 residues. V lost 1 base and J 7 bases, leaving 19 bases between the germline ends. The germline V gene encodes CDR1 LGHNA and CDR2 YNFKEQ. The CDR3 nucleotides are TGTGCCAGCAGCCAAGGAGCGACCACCGAAGGGGGGACCCAGTACTTC. This codes for CASSQGATTEGGTQYF.

The J gene is TRBJ2-7, the V gene TRBV5-5; no reliable D call. CDR1 and CDR2 from the germline V gene are SGHKS and YYEKEE (reference sequence). This CDR3 comprises 12 residues. Trimming took 0 bases from V and 4 from J, leaving 5 bases between them. The CDR3 sequence: CASSLGLYEQYV. The CDR3 DNA is TGTGCCAGCAGCTTGGGGCTTTACGAGCAGTACGTC.

This clonotype was observed a few times. CDR3 sequence (DNA): TGTGCCAGCAGCTTTCTAGGGGTGGGCTACACCTTC. It codes for CASSFLGVGYTF. This chain links TRBV7-2 with TRBJ1-2, with D maybe TRBD1 (5 bases). Germline CDR1 is SGHTA and CDR2 is FQGNSA. V was trimmed by 3 bases and J by 8 bases, leaving 10 bases between them. The CDR3 length is 12 residues.

This chain uses TRBV5-1 with TRBJ1-2; D ambiguous. The CDR3 length is 13 residues. V lost 5 bases and J lost 0, with 8 bases in between. The germline V gene encodes CDR1 SGHRS and CDR2 YFSETQ. CDR3 loop: CASSDLANYGYTF. CDR3 nucleotides: TGCGCCAGCAGTGACTTAGCTAACTATGGCTACACCTTC.

In its sample, this clonotype was seen a few times. The V gene is TRBV6-6, the J gene TRBJ2-2; D remains unclear. V lost 6 bases to trimming and J lost 1 base, with 12 bases between them. CDR1 and CDR2 (germline): MNHNY, SVGAGI (reference sequence). The CDR3 covers 15 residues. In nucleotides, the CDR3 is TGTGCCAGCAGCCGCGCAGGAGTGAACACCGGGGAGCTGTTTTTT. Encoded protein: CASSRAGVNTGELFF.

This clonotype was found a few times. The rearrangement uses TRBV6-4 and TRBJ2-7; D perhaps matches TRBD1 (6 bases). The V gene lost 4 bases and the J gene lost 0 bases, with 22 bases spanning the gap. The CDR3 length is 18 residues. CDR1 and CDR2 from the germline V gene are MRHNA and SNTAGT. The CDR3 DNA reads as TGTGCCAGCAGTGCTCCGACTCCATCAAACAGGGTCTCCTACGAGCAGTACGTC. Its translation is CASSAPTPSNRVSYEQYV.

The chain joins TRBV20-1 to TRBJ1-1, with unresolved D. Deletions cut 6 bases from V and 1 base from J, with 6 bases between. CDR3 length equals 11 residues. Germline CDR1 is DFQATT and CDR2 is SNEGSKA (reference sequence). Here the CDR3 reads CSARQNTEAFF. CDR3 in DNA: TGCAGTGCAAGACAGAACACTGAAGCTTTCTTT.

Only a few counts were recorded for this clonotype. The V call is TRBV6-1, the J call TRBJ2-7; D gene ambiguous. The V gene's germline CDR1 is MNHNS and CDR2 SASEGT. Trimming left V 3 bases short and J 2 bases short, with 2 bases between. CDR3 length: 11 residues. The CDR3, as DNA: TGTGCCAGCAGTGAGACCTACGAGCAGTACGTC. Its protein product is CASSETYEQYV.

In this sample, this clonotype turned up a few times. This rearrangement joins TRBV6-2 or TRBV6-3 to TRBJ2-5; D uncertain. Trimming stripped 8 bases from V and 5 bases from J, with 12 bases between. The CDR3 has 12 amino acids. CDR1 is MNHEY, CDR2 SVGEGT, per germline. CDR3 DNA: TGTGCCAGCTCCGCTACGCATGAGACCCAGTACTTC. As protein: CASSATHETQYF.

This clonotype came up a few times. The V gene is TRBV5-4, the J gene TRBJ2-1, with 7 bases identical to TRBD2. Germline V gene lookup returns CDR1 SGHNT and CDR2 YYREEE (reference sequence). V was clipped by 0 bases and J by 6 bases; unmatched bases: 6. This CDR3 region has 15 residues. The CDR3 region is CASSLEWRGTNEQFF. As DNA, the CDR3 is TGTGCCAGCAGCTTGGAGTGGCGGGGGACCAATGAGCAGTTCTTC. Complete variable domain (other parts from reference TRBV5-4 and TRBJ2-1): ETGVTQSPTHLIKTRGQQVTLRCSSQSGHNTVSWYQQALGQGPQFIFQYYREEENGRGNFPPRFSGLQFPNYSSELNVNALELDDSALYLCASSLEWRGTNEQFFGPGTRLTVL.

The rearrangement uses TRBV4-1 and TRBJ1-5; 10 bases line up with TRBD1. This CDR3 region has 17 residues. Germline V lookup: CDR1 MGHRA, CDR2 YSYEKL. Trimming cost V 2 bases and J 5 bases; bases outside gene matches: 9. The CDR3 sequence: CASSQPGGQGRDQPQHF. The CDR3 DNA reads as TGCGCCAGCAGCCAACCGGGGGGACAGGGGAGAGATCAGCCCCAGCATTTT.

This clonotype was counted a few times. The V and J genes are TRBV18 and TRBJ1-6; maybe TRBD1 (5 bases). CDR1 KGHSH and CDR2 LQKENI come from the germline V gene. Trimming shortened V by 3 bases and J by 9 bases, and 15 bases separated the two germline ends. This CDR3 has 15 amino acids. CDR3 region: CASSPRRVESSPLHF. CDR3 in DNA: TGTGCCAGCTCACCGCGCAGGGTTGAGAGTTCACCCCTCCACTTT.

This clonotype was observed many times. The V gene is TRBV4-1, the J gene TRBJ2-7, with D unresolved. Germline CDR1 and CDR2: MGHRA and YSYEKL. This CDR3 is 13 amino acids long. V lost 4 bases and J 5 bases, leaving 12 bases between the germline ends. CDR3 loop: CASSPRAFNEQYV. CDR3 nucleotide sequence: TGCGCCAGCAGCCCCCGGGCCTTCAACGAGCAGTACGTC.

The J gene is TRBJ1-4, the V gene TRBV5-6; the D is unclear. Germline V gene data show CDR1 as SGHDT and CDR2 as YYEEEE. The CDR3 is 14 residues long. V dropped 1 base and J dropped 4 bases, with 8 bases sitting between them. The CDR3 protein is CASSLRGINEKLFF. In DNA, the CDR3 is TGTGCCAGCAGCTTGCGAGGGATTAATGAAAAACTGTTTTTT. Supplemented by reference TRBV5-6 and TRBJ1-4, the full variable domain reads DAGVTQSPTHLIKTRGQQVTLRCSPKSGHDTVSWYQQALGQGPQFIFQYYEEEERQRGNFPDRFSGHQFPNYSSELNVNALLLGDSALYLCASSLRGINEKLFFGSGTQLSVL.

This clonotype was counted many times. The V call is TRBV28, the J call TRBJ2-7; unclear D gene. Trimming pared 5 bases from V and 2 bases from J, leaving 13 bases between. CDR3 length: 14 residues. Looked up from germline, CDR1 is MDHEN and CDR2 is SYDVKM. Written as DNA, the CDR3 is TGTGCCAGCAGTGCTCATCATTTGACCTACGAGCAGTACGTC. This encodes CASSAHHLTYEQYV.

This clonotype was detected many times. The V call is TRBV7-6, the J call TRBJ1-1; 7 bases fit TRBD1. CDR3 length: 14 amino acids. Germline CDR1 reads SGHVS; CDR2 reads FNYEAQ. V lost 5 bases to trimming and J lost 0 bases; unmatched junction nucleotides: 3. The CDR3 here is CASSRDSLNTEAFF. CDR3 bases: TGTGCCAGCAGCAGGGACAGTCTGAACACTGAAGCTTTCTTT.

The sample holds many counts of this clonotype. The rearrangement links TRBV4-2 to TRBJ1-5; D is perhaps TRBD1 (5 bases). V shed 1 base and J shed 3 bases, with 7 bases lying between them. Looked up from germline, CDR1 is LGHNA and CDR2 is YNFKEQ. CDR3 length: 14 amino acids. DNA of the CDR3: TGTGCCAGCAGCCAAGGACAGCCCAATCAGCCCCAGCATTTT. Protein product: CASSQGQPNQPQHF.